This is a list of T cell receptor beta chains from one sample in a study of early T cells in non-severe SARS-CoV-2 infection. TCRdb fed the 5' RACE reads into MiXCR, producing one record per CDR3 protein. Of under 90,000 distinct CDR3 sequences in the sample, 12% to 15% are singletons; the top ten hold 5% to 7%. The sequencing sample was made of whole blood. The receptors originated from an adult who was a healthcare worker with PCR-confirmed SARS-CoV-2 infection or an uninfected control (not recorded which). Both conserved end residues are part of each CDR3. A D gene is named only where the DNA matches it firmly. Size is stated for part of the rows, as once, few or many counts, or as a class when the clone is expanded.

>TRBJ2-1|TRBV18|TRBD1|NA
CASSPKGRGRDEQFF
TGTGCCAGCTCACCCAAAGGAAGGGGGCGCGATGAGCAGTTCTTC
>TRBJ2-7|TRBV5-1|TRBD1|few
CASSYGQGPYEQYF
TGCGCCAGCAGCTACGGACAGGGTCCCTACGAGCAGTACTTC
>TRBJ1-2|TRBV4-1|NA|NA
CASSRIVRANYGYTF
TGCGCCAGCAGCCGTATTGTCAGGGCTAACTATGGCTACACCTTC
>TRBJ2-1|TRBV29-1|TRBD1|few
CSAMTGGRNEQFF
TGCAGCGCCATGACAGGGGGCAGGAATGAGCAGTTCTTC
>TRBJ2-1|TRBV10-3|NA|few
CAIRDPGVYNEQFF
TGTGCCATCAGAGACCCCGGGGTTTACAATGAGCAGTTCTTC
>TRBJ1-4|TRBV6-5|TRBD1|few
CASSRDRDNEKLFF
TGTGCCAGCAGTCGGGACAGGGACAATGAAAAACTGTTTTTT
>TRBJ2-3|TRBV20-1|TRBD2|NA
CSARELAGGPKDTQYF
TGCAGTGCTAGAGAACTAGCGGGGGGGCCTAAAGATACGCAGTATTTT
>TRBJ2-6|TRBV21-1|NA|few
CASRPGGRANSGANVLTF
TGTGCCAGCAGACCGGGCGGCAGGGCCAACTCTGGGGCCAACGTCCTGACTTTC
>TRBJ1-2|TRBV7-6|NA|many
CASSQPNGGYTF
TGTGCCAGCAGCCAGCCGAACGGTGGCTACACCTTC
>TRBJ2-3|TRBV27|TRBD1|few
CASSSTGYPDTQYF
TGTGCCAGCAGTTCGACAGGGTACCCAGATACGCAGTATTTT
>TRBJ2-7|TRBV25-1|NA|many
CASKSIGPEQYF
TGTGCCAGCAAGAGTATCGGACCGGAGCAGTACTTC
>TRBJ2-7|TRBV6-1|NA|NA
CASSAREREREQYF
TGTGCCAGCAGTGCCAGGGAGAGGGAACGCGAGCAGTACTTC
>TRBJ1-1|TRBV28|TRBD1|few
CASSLGTGHVGTEAFF
TGTGCCAGCAGCCTCGGGACAGGGCATGTTGGAACTGAAGCTTTCTTT
>TRBJ1-4|TRBV5-1|TRBD1|few
CASSQGQGTGNEKLFF
TGCGCCAGCAGCCAAGGACAGGGGACTGGTAATGAAAAACTGTTTTTT
>TRBJ2-3|TRBV5-5|TRBD2|once
CASSPPEGLGTPDTQYF
TGTGCCAGCAGCCCACCGGAGGGACTAGGGACTCCCGATACGCAGTATTTT
>TRBJ2-7|TRBV20-1|TRBD2|few
CSARSSQFEAGGHEQYF
TGCAGTGCTAGGTCCTCTCAGTTTGAAGCGGGGGGCCACGAGCAGTACTTC
>TRBJ2-6|TRBV9|NA|many
CASSVSGALGANVLTF
TGTGCCAGCAGCGTGTCAGGGGCGCTCGGGGCCAACGTCCTGACTTTC
>TRBJ1-1|TRBV10-3|NA|NA
CAISERRGNTEAFF
TGTGCCATCAGTGAGCGTCGGGGGAACACTGAAGCTTTCTTT
>TRBJ2-7|TRBV7-2|NA|NA
CASSLVGNRNEQYF
TGTGCCAGCAGCTTAGTGGGTAACCGGAACGAGCAGTACTTC
>TRBJ2-3|TRBV12-3/TRBV12-4|TRBD1|NA
CASSLLGTGTDTQYF
TGTGCCAGCAGTTTATTAGGGACAGGGACAGATACGCAGTATTTT
>TRBJ2-3|TRBV20-1|NA|many
CSASRTARDTQYF
TGCAGTGCTAGTCGGACTGCGAGGGATACGCAGTATTTT
>TRBJ1-2|TRBV20-1|NA|NA
CSARDTVNYGYTF
TGCAGTGCTAGAGATACCGTAAACTATGGCTACACCTTC
>TRBJ1-5|TRBV20-1|NA|few
CSADPGGGQPQHF
TGCAGTGCTGACCCGGGCGGGGGACAGCCCCAGCATTTT
>TRBJ2-7|TRBV5-1|NA|NA
CASSLLGRFYEQYF
TGCGCCAGCAGCCTGCTCGGCAGATTCTACGAGCAGTACTTC
>TRBJ2-5|TRBV7-2|NA|few
CASSGGTETQYF
TGTGCCAGCAGCGGGGGGACAGAGACCCAGTACTTC
>TRBJ1-4|TRBV27|NA|few
CASSPPPNSATNEKLFF
TGTGCCAGCAGTCCCCCTCCGAATTCGGCAACTAATGAAAAACTGTTTTTT
>TRBJ1-1|TRBV7-2|TRBD1|NA
CASSLNRGNTEAFF
TGTGCCAGCAGCTTGAACAGGGGGAACACTGAAGCTTTCTTT
>TRBJ1-5|TRBV7-2|TRBD1|once
CASSQRGQGPTNFNQPQHF
TGTGCCAGCAGCCAGAGGGGACAGGGCCCTACCAATTTCAATCAGCCCCAGCATTTT
>TRBJ2-7|TRBV5-1|TRBD1|few
CASSLTTGGVFF
TGCGCCAGCAGCTTGACTACAGGGGGCGTTTTCTTC
>TRBJ2-7|TRBV19|NA|NA
CASSPRQAPYEQYF
TGTGCCAGTAGTCCCCGACAGGCCCCTTACGAGCAGTACTTC
>TRBJ1-2|TRBV28|NA|few
CATRGATYGYTF
TGTGCAACGAGGGGGGCTACCTATGGCTACACCTTC
>TRBJ1-1|TRBV5-1|NA|many
CASSRNELAEAFF
TGCGCCAGCAGCCGGAACGAGTTGGCTGAAGCTTTCTTT